The clone carrying this T cell receptor (beta chain) was seen only once. Germline-derived CDR1 and CDR2 are LNHDA and SQIVND (reference sequence). The CDR3 contains 14 residues. V lost 3 bases to trimming and J lost 0 bases, with 9 bases between them. A Seattle source enrolled patients during active infection and followed them longitudinally. This entry is derived from a study of blood T cell repertoires in COVID-19. About the study: The origin of the acute and convalescent COVID-19 samples was the United States, Italy and Spain. Nucleic acid was either cDNA or gDNA, and it came from T cells, B-cell-depleted T cells, or PBMCs.

In the original workflow: How many nucleated cells were present was estimated from reference gene primer amplification. Some clones are missing from TCRdb's copy, which holds only in-frame ones; the method was immunoSEQ multiplex PCR. The DNA gave D and trimming, while V, J and clone size come from that table. The sample lists 180,000 or so clones; 86% were seen once. The chain combines TRBV19 with TRBJ2-7; no firm D call. The clonotype comes from a woman aged 60-70 years with COVID-19, enrolled during active disease. The sequenced sample was peripheral blood. In DNA, the CDR3 is TGTGCCAGTAGTATGTCCCGGAGCTCCTACGAGCAGTACTTC. Translating gives CASSMSRSSYEQYF.